Detailed here is one TCR beta chain. The sample comes from a study of blood T cell repertoires in COVID-19. Study summary: The analysed material was cDNA or gDNA that came from T cells, B-cell-depleted T cells, or PBMCs.

CDR3 length: 16 amino acids. Germline lookup yields CDR1 SGDLS and CDR2 YYNGEE. Unmatched junction bases numbered 5, after V lost 0 bases and J lost 1 base. In the study's own analysis: Amplified reference gene primers provided the basis for estimating nucleated cell counts. TCRdb's table, derived via immunoSEQ multiplex PCR, lists solely in-frame clones and lacks some. The V and J calls and clone size were taken over from that table, and D and trimming were inferred from the DNA. The table includes about 160,000 clones, about four fifths detected once. The sample consisted of peripheral blood. The chain employs TRBV9 and TRBJ1-1, with 8 bases aligning to TRBD1. This clonotype originated in a woman aged 60-75 years with COVID-19, enrolled during active disease. This CDR3 is CASSVAGTGWNTEAFF. The CDR3 DNA is TGTGCCAGCAGCGTAGCAGGGACAGGATGGAACACTGAAGCTTTCTTT.